The 18 T cell receptor beta chains presented below share a single source sample, sequenced in a study of cytomegalovirus exposure and HLA in healthy donors. The PCR made use of 60 Vbeta and 13 Jbeta primers. Sequencing was performed with immunoSEQ multiplex PCR; in TCRdb, only in-frame clones are kept and a portion is missing. The sample records some 98,000 clones, 81% being singletons. The sequenced sample consisted of PBMCs. These TCRs come from a human donor in good health.

The chain has TRBV4-3 and TRBJ2-1; 8 bases align to TRBD2. CDR3 length: 15 residues. The trim removed 5 bases at V and 6 bases at J, leaving 9 bases unmatched. Germline CDR1 reads LGHNA; CDR2 reads YSLEER. CDR3 protein: CASSSGLVGFNEQFF. The CDR3 bases are TGCGCCAGCAGCTCGGGACTAGTCGGGTTCAATGAGCAGTTCTTC.

V and J are TRBV19 and TRBJ1-4; D call uncertain. The germline V gene encodes CDR1 LNHDA and CDR2 SQIVND (reference sequence). The CDR3 covers 14 residues. V lost 3 bases, J lost 0 bases, and 5 bases lay in between. DNA of the CDR3: TGTGCCAGTAGTATGCGCGCAACTAATGAAAAACTGTTTTTT. Translating gives CASSMRATNEKLFF.

This clone was counted once. J is TRBJ2-7 and V is TRBV27, with 8 bases that match TRBD1. CDR1 MNHEY and CDR2 SMNVEV come from the germline V gene (reference sequence). This CDR3 has 14 amino acids. V was pared by 9 bases and J by 2 bases, with 9 bases of the junction left unmatched. The CDR3 sequence is CASTTGTGPYEQYF. The DNA for the CDR3 is TGTGCCAGTACAACCGGGACAGGCCCCTACGAGCAGTACTTC.

The chain recombines TRBV5-6 with TRBJ2-1, with TRBD2 identical over 9 bases. The junction had 15 bases not matched to a gene; V was cut back by 4 bases and J by 7 bases. The CDR3 is 17 amino acids. CDR1 is SGHDT and CDR2 is YYEEEE in the germline V gene. CDR3 sequence: CASSTRTTSGFRNEQFF. DNA for the CDR3: TGTGCCAGCAGCACCAGGACCACTAGCGGGTTTAGGAATGAGCAGTTCTTC.

The chain employs TRBV28 and TRBJ2-1; TRBD2 might be the D (6 bases). This CDR3 is built from 15 residues. Trimming removed 6 bases from V and 5 bases from J, with 17 bases in between. CDR1 is MDHEN and CDR2 is SYDVKM in the germline V gene. The CDR3 protein is CASRKPGTRNNEQFF. The CDR3 DNA sequence: TGTGCCAGCAGGAAACCCGGGACTCGAAACAATGAGCAGTTCTTC.

The genes are TRBV9 and TRBJ2-1; weak D call: TRBD2 (6 bases). The CDR3 covers 15 residues. Germline assignment: CDR1 SGDLS and CDR2 YYNGEE. V was clipped by 0 bases and J by 1 base, with 8 bases between them. CDR3 DNA: TGTGCCAGCAGCGTAGGGACTAATTCCTACAATGAGCAGTTCTTC. As protein: CASSVGTNSYNEQFF.

This chain uses TRBV7-2 with TRBJ1-3; tentatively, D is TRBD1 (6 bases). CDR1 and CDR2 from the germline V gene are SGHTA and FQGNSA. Deletions cut 7 bases from V and 5 bases from J, with 12 bases between. This CDR3 has 13 amino acids. CDR3 sequence: CASTSGARNTIYF. The CDR3 bases are TGTGCCAGCACCTCAGGGGCCCGAAACACCATATATTTT.

This chain connects TRBV29-1 to TRBJ2-2; no definite D call. Germline V gene data show CDR1 as SQVTM and CDR2 as ANQGSEA. CDR3 length equals 12 residues. The V end was cut by 0 bases, the J end by 6 bases, with 5 bases between. The CDR3 DNA follows: TGCAGCGTTGAAGATATCGCCGGGGAGCTGTTTTTT. The encoded protein is CSVEDIAGELFF.

The chain recombines TRBV19 with TRBJ1-2; D is possibly TRBD1 (5 bases). V was trimmed by 4 bases and J by 5 bases, leaving 11 bases between them. CDR1 is LNHDA, CDR2 SQIVND, per germline (reference sequence). CDR3 size: 13 residues. The CDR3 DNA reads as TGTGCCAGTAGTAGGCCGGGGGAATATGGCTACACCTTC. It is translated as CASSRPGEYGYTF.

The genes are TRBV6-6 and TRBJ2-5; 10 bases are a match to TRBD1. The CDR3 length is 15 residues. Germline assignment: CDR1 MNHNY and CDR2 SVGAGI (reference sequence). V trimming: 6 bases; J trimming: 5 bases; junction bases outside the gene matches: 9. CDR3 in amino acids: CASSATGGARETQYF. The DNA of the CDR3 is TGTGCCAGCAGCGCGACAGGGGGCGCGAGGGAGACCCAGTACTTC.

This clone was detected once. The rearrangement uses TRBV21-1 and TRBJ2-3; TRBD2, the D gene given by the table, was not confirmed from the DNA. TRBV21-1 is deemed a pseudogene. CDR3 length: 12 amino acids. CDR3 sequence reads: CASRRDPDTQYF. CDR3 DNA sequence: TGTGCCAGCAGGCGGGACCCGGATACGCAGTATTTT.

This sequence joins TRBV7-2 and TRBJ1-1; D gene unclear. Germline lookup yields CDR1 SGHTA and CDR2 FQGNSA. The V and J ends lost 5 bases and 6 bases respectively, with 13 bases between them. This CDR3 contains 13 residues. CDR3: CASSPRQASEAFF. The CDR3 nucleotides read TGTGCCAGCAGCCCCAGACAAGCCTCTGAAGCTTTCTTT.

The chain carries TRBV11-1 and TRBJ2-5; a possible D gene is TRBD1 (5 bases). The DNA end favors TRBJ2-7, so the J call may be wrong. The CDR3 is 13 amino acids. Germline V gives CDR1 SGHAT, CDR2 FQDESV (reference sequence). The CDR3 protein is CASSRGHFYEQYF. The CDR3 DNA follows: TGTGCCAGCAGCCGCGGACATTTCTACGAGCAGTACTTC.

The V and J genes are TRBV19 and TRBJ2-2; 12 nucleotides agree with TRBD2. The V and J ends lost 2 bases and 2 bases, in that order; junction bases with no gene match: 6. The CDR3 has 18 amino acids. Germline lookup yields CDR1 LNHDA and CDR2 SQIVND (reference sequence). The CDR3 DNA reads as TGTGCCAGTAGTATAAAACTAGCGGGGGGTCTCAACACCGGGGAGCTGTTTTTT. This sequence encodes CASSIKLAGGLNTGELFF.

J is TRBJ1-2 and V is TRBV6-1, with a weak D call TRBD1 (5 bases). The CDR3 is made up of 14 amino acids. Germline V lookup: CDR1 MNHNS, CDR2 SASEGT. V dropped 5 bases and J dropped 6 bases, with 16 bases sitting between them. This CDR3 reads CASSPSGGLDGYTF. In DNA, the CDR3 is TGTGCCAGCAGTCCGTCCGGGGGGTTAGATGGCTACACCTTC.

This clone has only one observation. The genes are TRBV7-8 and TRBJ2-2, with TRBD1 matching 10 bases. The germline gives CDR1 SGHVS, CDR2 FQNEAQ. Losses at the gene ends were 4 bases for V and 0 bases for J; bases not matched to a gene: 14. The CDR3 spans 20 residues. CDR3 sequence (DNA): TGTGCCAGCAGCTCCGGGACAGGGGCCCCTCTGCGGGCGAACACCGGGGAGCTGTTTTTT. Translated: CASSSGTGAPLRANTGELFF.

The V call is TRBV7-2, the J call TRBJ2-6; no clear D. The CDR3 sequence is 15 residues long. CDR1 SGHTA and CDR2 FQGNSA come from the germline V gene. Trimming took 2 bases from V and 0 from J, leaving 5 bases between them. CDR3 loop: CASSLQFSGANVLTF. The CDR3 DNA reads TGTGCCAGCAGCTTACAGTTCTCTGGGGCCAACGTCCTGACTTTC.

The V gene is TRBV2, the J gene TRBJ2-4; D unclear. CDR3 length: 15 amino acids. Germline V gene sequence: CDR1 SNHLY, CDR2 FYNNEI. V lost 1 base, J lost 0 bases, and 7 bases lay in between. The CDR3 DNA is TGTGCCAGCAGTGAAGGGCTCATAGCCAAAAACATTCAGTACTTC. Encoded protein: CASSEGLIAKNIQYF.